Detailed here is one T cell receptor beta chain. As yet, its antigen is unknown. Data came from immunoSEQ multiplex PCR; TCRdb stores just in-frame clones and leaves some out. In the table there are about 32,000 clones, 60% to 80% of which are singletons. Germline CDR1 is LNHDA and CDR2 is SQIVND (reference sequence). The CDR3 loop spans 12 amino acids. Trimming removed 5 bases from V and 5 bases from J, with 9 bases in between. The entry originates in a study of T cells in narcolepsy. Study observations and caveats: HCRT-specific and TRIB2-specific autoreactive clonotypes appeared among same-patient CSF and blood CD4+ clonotypes. Healthy controls reportedly lacked the autoreactive clonotypes serially found in patients' blood.

The receptor was derived from a human donor in good health. This chain links TRBV19 with TRBJ1-2, with D unresolved. The sequenced material came from memory (CD45RA-) CD4+ T cells from blood. CDR3 sequence (DNA): TGTGCCAGTAGTGTCTCAGTTTATGGCTACACCTTC. It yields the protein CASSVSVYGYTF.